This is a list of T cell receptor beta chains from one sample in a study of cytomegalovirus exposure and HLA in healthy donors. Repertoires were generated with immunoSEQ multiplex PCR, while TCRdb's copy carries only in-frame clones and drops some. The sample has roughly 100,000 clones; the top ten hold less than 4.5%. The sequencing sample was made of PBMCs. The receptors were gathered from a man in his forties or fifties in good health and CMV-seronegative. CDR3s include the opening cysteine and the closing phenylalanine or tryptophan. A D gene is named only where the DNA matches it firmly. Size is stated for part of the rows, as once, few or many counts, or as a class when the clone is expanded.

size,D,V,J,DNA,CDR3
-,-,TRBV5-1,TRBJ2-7,TGCGCCAGCAGGACTACGGGTTACTCCTACGAGCAGTACTTC,CASRTTGYSYEQYF
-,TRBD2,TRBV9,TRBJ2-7,TGTGCCAGCAGCGGATCCGGGACTATAATCGACGAGCAGTACTTC,CASSGSGTIIDEQYF
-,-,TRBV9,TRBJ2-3,TGTGCCAGCAGCGTCAGTGCTCGCACAGATACGCAGTATTTT,CASSVSARTDTQYF
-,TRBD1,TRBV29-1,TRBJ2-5,TGCAGCGTTGTTTGGGACAGGCACCTAGGGGAGACCCAGTACTTC,CSVVWDRHLGETQYF
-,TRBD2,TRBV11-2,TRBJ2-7,TGTGCCAGCAGCTTAGACCCGAGGGCTAGCGGGAGACCAATCACTTACGAGCAGTACTTC,CASSLDPRASGRPITYEQYF
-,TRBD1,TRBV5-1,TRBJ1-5,TGCGCCAGCAGCTTGGGAGGACAGGGAGCGCCCCAGCATTTT,CASSLGGQGAPQHF
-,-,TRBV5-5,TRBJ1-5,TGTGCCAGCAGCTTGACTGATGAAAGCAATCAGCCCCAGCATTTT,CASSLTDESNQPQHF
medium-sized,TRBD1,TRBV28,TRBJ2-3,TGTGCCAGCAGTTTCGGGACAGGGGACACAGATACGCAGTATTTT,CASSFGTGDTDTQYF
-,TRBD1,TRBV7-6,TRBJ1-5,TGTGCCAGCAGCTTAGTAGGGGGCGGGGGCAATCAGCCCCAGCATTTT,CASSLVGGGGNQPQHF
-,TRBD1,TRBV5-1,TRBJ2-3,TGCGCCAGCAGCTCTGCCCCCTTCGACAGGGTGGGGAGCACAGATACGCAGTATTTT,CASSSAPFDRVGSTDTQYF
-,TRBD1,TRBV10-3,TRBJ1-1,TGTGCCATCAAAGGGGAGGACAGGGGCACTGAAGCTTTCTTT,CAIKGEDRGTEAFF
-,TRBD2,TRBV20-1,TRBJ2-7,TGCAGTGCTTCAATAGCGGGAGAGCAGTACTTC,CSASIAGEQYF
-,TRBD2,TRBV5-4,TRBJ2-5,TGTGCCAGCAGCTTGAGCGGGGGGGGACAAGAGACCCAGTACTTC,CASSLSGGGQETQYF
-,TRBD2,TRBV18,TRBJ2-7,TGTGCCAGCTCACCAGGGGGGGATCGCTCCTACGAGCAGTACTTC,CASSPGGDRSYEQYF
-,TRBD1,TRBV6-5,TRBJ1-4,TGTGCCAGCAGTTACATGGGACAGGGTCAGGAAAAACTGTTTTTT,CASSYMGQGQEKLFF
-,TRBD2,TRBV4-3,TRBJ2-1,TGCGCCAGCAGCCAAGGTCGTCTAGCGGGAGGTAATGAGCAGTTCTTC,CASSQGRLAGGNEQFF
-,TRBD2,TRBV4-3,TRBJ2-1,TGCGCCAGCAGCCAAACGCTCTGGAGCGGGAGGGCCGATGAGCAGTTCTTC,CASSQTLWSGRADEQFF
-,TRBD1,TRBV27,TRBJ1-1,TGTGCCAGCAGTAAAAGGCAGGGGGCGCGGATTGAAGCTTTCTTT,CASSKRQGARIEAFF
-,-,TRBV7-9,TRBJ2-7,TGTGCCAGCAGCTCAACTTCCTCGGGGACAAACTACGAGCAGTACTTC,CASSSTSSGTNYEQYF
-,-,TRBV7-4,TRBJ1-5,TGTGCCAGCAGCTTATGGGTGGGAGGGCCGAACAATCAGCCCCAGCATTTT,CASSLWVGGPNNQPQHF
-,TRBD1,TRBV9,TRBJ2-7,TGTGCCAGCAGCGCCGGCGGGCCAGGGGGACCCTACGAGCAGTACTTC,CASSAGGPGGPYEQYF
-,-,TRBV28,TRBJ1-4,TGTGCCAGCAGTCCACGACAGGAAAAACTGTTTTTT,CASSPRQEKLFF
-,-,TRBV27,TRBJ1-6,TGTGCCAGCAGTTTATCGGGGCCAGGGTATAATTCACCCCTCCACTTT,CASSLSGPGYNSPLHF
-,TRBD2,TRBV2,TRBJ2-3,TGTGCCAGCAGGGGGACTAGCGGGAGTCAGGATACGCAGTATTTT,CASRGTSGSQDTQYF
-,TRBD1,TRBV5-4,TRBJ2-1,TGTGCCAGCAGCTTGAGGGACAGGGTCAACAATGAGCAGTTCTTC,CASSLRDRVNNEQFF
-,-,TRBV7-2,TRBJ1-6,TGTGCCAGCAGCCTCGACGGACCGGGGTTAAGGTCACCCCTCCACTTT,CASSLDGPGLRSPLHF
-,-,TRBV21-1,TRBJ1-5,TGTGCCAGCAGCCGGGTCAAAAATCAGCCCCAGCATTTT,CASSRVKNQPQHF
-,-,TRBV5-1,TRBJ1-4,TGCGCCAGCAGCTCCGGACAGAGAACTAATGAAAAACTGTTTTTT,CASSSGQRTNEKLFF
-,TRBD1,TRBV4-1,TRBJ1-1,TGCGCCAGCAGCCAAGGGGGCAGGGGGCTAGCGGACACTGAAGCTTTCTTT,CASSQGGRGLADTEAFF
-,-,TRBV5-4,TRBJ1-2,TGTGCCAGCAGCCCCGATTTGACAGGACGCGGCTATGGCTACACCTTC,CASSPDLTGRGYGYTF
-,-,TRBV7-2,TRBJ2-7,TGTGCCAGCAGCTTAGGGTACAGCTCCTACGAGCAGTACTTC,CASSLGYSSYEQYF